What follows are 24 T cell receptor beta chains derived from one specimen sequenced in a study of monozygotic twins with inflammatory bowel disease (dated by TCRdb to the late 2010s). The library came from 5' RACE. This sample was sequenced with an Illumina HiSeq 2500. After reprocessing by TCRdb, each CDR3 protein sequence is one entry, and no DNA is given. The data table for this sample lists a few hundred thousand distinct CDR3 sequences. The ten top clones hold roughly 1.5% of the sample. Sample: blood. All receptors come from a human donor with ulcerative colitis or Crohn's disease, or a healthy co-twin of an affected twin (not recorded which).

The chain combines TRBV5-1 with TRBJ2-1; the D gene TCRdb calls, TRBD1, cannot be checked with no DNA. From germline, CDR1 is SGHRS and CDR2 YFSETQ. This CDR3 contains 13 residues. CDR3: CASSLGGDNEQFF.

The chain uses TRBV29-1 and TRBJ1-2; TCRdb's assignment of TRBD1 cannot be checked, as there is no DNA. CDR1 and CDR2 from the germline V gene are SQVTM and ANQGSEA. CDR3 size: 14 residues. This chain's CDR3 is CSVMGQQGYYGYTF.

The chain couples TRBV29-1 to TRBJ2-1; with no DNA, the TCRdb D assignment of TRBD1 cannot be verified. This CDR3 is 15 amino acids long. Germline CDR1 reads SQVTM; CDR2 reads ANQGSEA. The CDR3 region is CSVATGQGTYNEQFF.

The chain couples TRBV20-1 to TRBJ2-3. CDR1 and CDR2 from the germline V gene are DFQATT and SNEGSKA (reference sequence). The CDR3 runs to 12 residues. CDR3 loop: CSAFSSYDTQYF.

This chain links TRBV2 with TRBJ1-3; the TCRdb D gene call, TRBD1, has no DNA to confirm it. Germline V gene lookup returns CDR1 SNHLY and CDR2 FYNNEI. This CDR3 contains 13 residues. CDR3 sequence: CASRSDSGNTIYF.

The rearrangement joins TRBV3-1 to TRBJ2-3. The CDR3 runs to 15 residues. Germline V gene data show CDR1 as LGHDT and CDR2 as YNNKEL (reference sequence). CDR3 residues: CASSQDSDGADTQYF.

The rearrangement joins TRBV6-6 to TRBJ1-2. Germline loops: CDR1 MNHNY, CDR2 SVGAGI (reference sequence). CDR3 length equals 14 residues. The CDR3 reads CASSYQVVGDGYTF.

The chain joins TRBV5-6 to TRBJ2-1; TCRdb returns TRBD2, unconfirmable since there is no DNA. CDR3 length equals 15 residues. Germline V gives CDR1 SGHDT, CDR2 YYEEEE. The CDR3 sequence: CASSLREQKLNEQFF.

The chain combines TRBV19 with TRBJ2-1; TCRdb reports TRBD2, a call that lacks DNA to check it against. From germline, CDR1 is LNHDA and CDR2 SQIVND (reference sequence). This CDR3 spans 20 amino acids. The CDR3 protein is CASSWRLRTKAGGYRNEQFF.

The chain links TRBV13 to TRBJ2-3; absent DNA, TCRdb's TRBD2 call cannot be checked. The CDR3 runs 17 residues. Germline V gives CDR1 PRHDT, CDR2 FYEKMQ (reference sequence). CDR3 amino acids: CASSPSGGGAGGDTQYF. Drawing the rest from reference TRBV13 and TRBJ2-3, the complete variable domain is AAGVIQSPRHLIKEKRETATLKCYPIPRHDTVYWYQQGPGQDPQFLISFYEKMQSDKGSIPDRFSAQQFSDYHSELNMSSLELGDSALYFCASSPSGGGAGGDTQYFGPGTRLTVL.

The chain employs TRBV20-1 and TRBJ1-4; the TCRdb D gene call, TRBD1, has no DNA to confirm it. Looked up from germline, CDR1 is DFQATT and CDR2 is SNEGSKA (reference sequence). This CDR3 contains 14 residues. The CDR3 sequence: CSAYGQSLNEKLFF.

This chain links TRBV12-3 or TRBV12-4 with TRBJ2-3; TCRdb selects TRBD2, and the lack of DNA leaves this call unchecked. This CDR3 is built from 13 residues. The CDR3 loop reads CASNLQGADTQYF.

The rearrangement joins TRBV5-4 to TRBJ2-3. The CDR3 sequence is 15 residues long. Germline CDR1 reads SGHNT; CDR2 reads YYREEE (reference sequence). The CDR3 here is CASSQQASSTDTQYF.

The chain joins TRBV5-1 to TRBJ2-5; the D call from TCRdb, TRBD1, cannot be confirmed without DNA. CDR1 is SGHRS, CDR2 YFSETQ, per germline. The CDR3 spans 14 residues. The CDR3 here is CASSHGQGQETQYF.

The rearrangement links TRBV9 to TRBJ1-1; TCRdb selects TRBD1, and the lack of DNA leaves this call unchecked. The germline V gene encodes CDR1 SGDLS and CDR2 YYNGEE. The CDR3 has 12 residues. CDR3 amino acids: CASSGQGLAAFF.

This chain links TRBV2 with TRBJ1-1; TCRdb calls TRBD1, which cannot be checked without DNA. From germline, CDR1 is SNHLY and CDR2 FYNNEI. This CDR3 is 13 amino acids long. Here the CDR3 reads CASRGQGNTEAFF.

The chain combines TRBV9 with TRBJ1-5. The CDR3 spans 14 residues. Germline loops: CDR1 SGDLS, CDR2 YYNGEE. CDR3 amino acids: CASSVWEDAQPQHF.

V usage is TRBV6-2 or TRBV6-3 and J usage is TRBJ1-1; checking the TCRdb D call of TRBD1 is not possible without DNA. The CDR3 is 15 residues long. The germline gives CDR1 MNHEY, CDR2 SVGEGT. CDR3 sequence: CASSPRTPRNTEAFF.

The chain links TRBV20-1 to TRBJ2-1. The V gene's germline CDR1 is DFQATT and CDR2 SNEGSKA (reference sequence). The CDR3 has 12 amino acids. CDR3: CSASELANEQFF.

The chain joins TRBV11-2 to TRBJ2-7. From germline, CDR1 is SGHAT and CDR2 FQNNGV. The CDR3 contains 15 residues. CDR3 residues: CASSLVLAEIYEQYF.

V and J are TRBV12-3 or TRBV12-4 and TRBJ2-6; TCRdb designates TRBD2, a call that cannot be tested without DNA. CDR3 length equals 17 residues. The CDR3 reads CASTPGLRSSGANVLTF.

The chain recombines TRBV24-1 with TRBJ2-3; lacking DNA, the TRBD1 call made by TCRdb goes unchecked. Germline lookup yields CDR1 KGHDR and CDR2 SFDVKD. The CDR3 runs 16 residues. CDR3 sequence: CATSAGGGPGTDTQYF.

CDR3 sequence: CASSSDLPRRGEQFF. The V gene is TRBV5-1, the J gene TRBJ2-1; there is no DNA to check the TCRdb D call of TRBD2. The germline gives CDR1 SGHRS, CDR2 YFSETQ. The CDR3 extends over 15 amino acids.

The CDR3 loop is CASSLFSGSGELFF. The gene calls are TRBV5-6 and TRBJ2-2; the D call of TRBD2 rests on TCRdb alone, since no DNA is present to check it. This CDR3 spans 14 amino acids. The germline CDR1 and CDR2 sequences are SGHDT and YYEEEE.